Sequencing of this TCR beta chain was carried out in a study of molecular identifiers for immune sequencing clone quantification. About the study: Five aliquots were made in replicates from the RNA of roughly 21,000 or 96,000 naive CD8 cells, and four were sequenced. Study-wide results and caveats: For effector cells, clones above 20 RNA copies held over 99% of molecules; for naive cells, under 1%.

TCRdb reprocessed the PCR reads with MiXCR, giving one entry per CDR3 protein. This sample carries just over 40,000 distinct CDR3 sequences, 24% of them seen once, and the ten largest clones take 0.98%. This clonotype has at least ten counts. The antigen is not known. With 10%, 30% or 50% of RNA, about 20,000 to 1,100,000 naive CD8 T cells were sequenced. Sequencing was performed on naive CD8+ T cells from blood, with Jurkat cell RNA spiked in. Subset of the sample: FACS-sorted CD8+CD4-CCR7+CD45RA+ naive T cells. This sequence originates from a human donor in good health. Some libraries in this study had Jurkat cell RNA spiked in.

The CDR3 spells CASSLYSTSTDTQYF. In DNA form, the CDR3 reads TGTGCCAGCAGTTTATATTCAACCAGCACAGATACGCAGTATTTT. The chain recombines TRBV27 with TRBJ2-3; D is unresolved. The CDR3 is 15 residues long. Germline lookup yields CDR1 MNHEY and CDR2 SMNVEV (reference sequence). Between the trimmed V and J ends, which lost 1 base and 0 bases, there was a span of 8 bases.